The rows below give T cell receptor beta chains drawn from one sample of a study of cytomegalovirus exposure and HLA in healthy donors. Using immunoSEQ multiplex PCR, the repertoire was profiled, and TCRdb retains in-frame clones only, with some absent. Its table lists approximately 72,000 clones. Sequencing input: PBMCs. The receptors were gathered from a man aged 40-49 years in good health and CMV-seronegative. Both conserved end residues are part of each CDR3. The D gene is left open where the match is weak. Some rows have no size entry. The others give once, few or many, or a class for an expanded clone.

j_gene,abundance,v_gene,d_gene,CDR3aa,CDR3nt
TRBJ2-1,-,TRBV5-1,TRBD1,CASRRQGSSYNEQFF,TGCGCCAGCAGGCGACAGGGAAGCTCCTACAATGAGCAGTTCTTC
TRBJ2-2,-,TRBV14,TRBD1,CASSPRTGLGELFF,TGTGCCAGCAGCCCTAGGACAGGGCTCGGGGAGCTGTTTTTT
TRBJ1-1,-,TRBV19,TRBD1,CASSSGTGSGTEAFF,TGTGCCAGTAGTTCCGGGACAGGGTCGGGCACTGAAGCTTTCTTT
TRBJ2-7,-,TRBV2,-,CASSEEEVLASYEQYF,TGTGCCAGCAGTGAAGAAGAGGTCCTCGCCTCCTACGAGCAGTACTTC
TRBJ1-6,-,TRBV6-6,TRBD1,CASRDRGTLHF,TGTGCCAGCAGGGACAGGGGTACCCTCCACTTT
TRBJ2-3,-,TRBV29-1,TRBD2,CSVRTGGNFKSTDTQYF,TGCAGCGTTAGGACGGGGGGTAATTTTAAGAGCACAGATACGCAGTATTTT
TRBJ2-2,-,TRBV6-1,TRBD2,CASSKGLANTGELFF,TGTGCCAGCAGTAAGGGACTAGCGAACACCGGGGAGCTGTTTTTT
TRBJ2-5,-,TRBV4-1,TRBD2,CASSHAGLAGGTFQETQYF,TGCGCCAGCAGCCATGCAGGACTAGCGGGGGGCACTTTCCAAGAGACCCAGTACTTC
TRBJ2-1,-,TRBV5-1,-,CASSLAGGEQFF,TGCGCCAGCAGCTTGGCTGGAGGGGAGCAGTTCTTC
TRBJ2-2,-,TRBV5-1,-,CASSLSRADGAGELFF,TGCGCCAGCAGCTTGTCGAGGGCCGACGGGGCCGGGGAGCTGTTTTTT
TRBJ2-2,-,TRBV28,TRBD2,CASSLLGLAAGELFF,TGTGCCAGCAGTTTATTGGGACTAGCAGCCGGGGAGCTGTTTTTT
TRBJ2-5,-,TRBV5-1,TRBD1,CASSLGTGGRETQYF,TGCGCCAGCAGCTTAGGGACAGGGGGCCGGGAGACCCAGTACTTC
TRBJ2-3,-,TRBV19,TRBD2,CASKDRGGSADTQYF,TGTGCCAGTAAGGATCGGGGGGGCTCGGCAGATACGCAGTATTTT
TRBJ2-1,-,TRBV27,TRBD2,CASSFLLAGRSDEQFF,TGTGCCAGCAGTTTTCTCTTAGCGGGGCGGTCGGATGAGCAGTTCTTC
TRBJ1-6,-,TRBV11-2,TRBD1,CASSLRIQGAGSPLHF,TGTGCCAGCAGCTTGAGGATACAGGGGGCGGGATCACCCCTCCACTTT
TRBJ2-7,-,TRBV5-4,-,CASSRDLGLEQYF,TGTGCCAGCAGCCGGGACTTAGGCCTCGAGCAGTACTTC
TRBJ1-1,-,TRBV2,-,CASSGRGGKGTEAFF,TGTGCCAGCAGTGGCAGGGGTGGGAAAGGCACTGAAGCTTTCTTT
TRBJ2-3,-,TRBV4-2,TRBD2,CASSQDVGGSGGNTDTQYF,TGTGCCAGCAGCCAAGACGTGGGGGGTAGCGGGGGAAACACAGATACGCAGTATTTT
TRBJ1-6,-,TRBV5-1,TRBD1,CASSLEGALSTAPLHF,TGCGCCAGCAGCTTGGAGGGGGCCCTTAGTACCGCACCCCTCCACTTT
TRBJ1-1,-,TRBV7-2,-,CASSLAVRGYTEAFF,TGTGCCAGCAGCTTAGCGGTCAGAGGATACACTGAAGCTTTCTTT
TRBJ2-7,-,TRBV9,TRBD1,CASSVFDRAWEQYF,TGTGCCAGCAGCGTATTTGACAGGGCTTGGGAGCAGTACTTC
TRBJ2-7,-,TRBV7-9,-,CASSLEGGSYEQYF,TGTGCCAGCAGCTTAGAGGGGGGGAGCTACGAGCAGTACTTC
TRBJ2-3,-,TRBV18,-,CASSDTRGTDTQYF,TGTGCCAGCTCAGACACCAGGGGCACAGATACGCAGTATTTT
TRBJ1-1,-,TRBV28,TRBD1,CASSFPAYRGRSRNTEAFF,TGTGCCAGCAGTTTCCCAGCCTACAGGGGGCGAAGTCGTAACACTGAAGCTTTCTTT
TRBJ2-3,-,TRBV7-2,-,CASSLRRGPSTDTQYF,TGTGCCAGCAGCTTAAGGCGGGGACCTAGCACAGATACGCAGTATTTT
TRBJ1-1,-,TRBV5-4,-,CASSPETGNTEAFF,TGTGCCAGCAGCCCGGAGACAGGGAACACTGAAGCTTTCTTT
TRBJ2-1,-,TRBV19,TRBD2,CASGASRGGREQFF,TGTGCCAGTGGTGCTTCGCGGGGGGGACGAGAGCAGTTCTTC
TRBJ2-7,-,TRBV5-1,-,CASSTDWNEQYF,TGCGCCAGCAGCACGGACTGGAACGAGCAGTACTTC
TRBJ1-2,-,TRBV6-6,-,CASSPSRDYGYTF,TGTGCCAGTTCTCCATCCCGGGACTATGGCTACACCTTC
TRBJ2-1,-,TRBV4-1,-,CASSLRTEGGPVNEQFF,TGCGCCAGCAGCCTCCGAACGGAGGGGGGGCCGGTCAATGAGCAGTTCTTC
TRBJ1-4,-,TRBV30,-,CAWSQRSEKLFF,TGTGCCTGGAGTCAGCGTAGTGAAAAACTGTTTTTT
TRBJ1-2,-,TRBV28,TRBD1,CASRTGGENGYTF,TGTGCCAGCAGAACAGGGGGCGAGAATGGCTACACCTTC
TRBJ2-7,-,TRBV2,-,CASSVRQIYEQYF,TGTGCCAGCAGTGTACGACAGATCTACGAGCAGTACTTC
TRBJ1-5,-,TRBV2,TRBD1,CASRGQGTSNQPQHF,TGTGCCAGCAGGGGACAGGGAACGAGCAATCAGCCCCAGCATTTT
TRBJ1-5,-,TRBV4-2,-,CASSQDRRDQPQHF,TGTGCCAGCAGCCAAGATAGGAGGGATCAGCCCCAGCATTTT
TRBJ1-4,-,TRBV5-1,TRBD1,CASSLEQGADLFF,TGCGCCAGCAGCTTGGAACAGGGGGCCGATCTGTTTTTT
TRBJ1-1,-,TRBV6-1,-,CASSDSGHLNTEAFF,TGTGCCAGCAGTGATTCGGGACACTTGAACACTGAAGCTTTCTTT
TRBJ2-2,-,TRBV13,TRBD1,CASSLGQGASGELFF,TGTGCCAGCAGCTTGGGACAGGGGGCGTCCGGGGAGCTGTTTTTT
TRBJ1-5,-,TRBV9,-,CASSVGGVGQPQHF,TGTGCCAGCAGCGTAGGGGGGGTTGGTCAGCCCCAGCATTTT
TRBJ2-1,-,TRBV5-6,TRBD2,CASSLGLAMYNEQFF,TGTGCCAGCAGCTTGGGACTAGCTATGTACAATGAGCAGTTCTTC
TRBJ1-6,-,TRBV9,-,CASSPGVGQRNSPLHF,TGTGCCAGCAGCCCCGGGGTAGGGCAGAGAAATTCACCCCTCCACTTT
TRBJ2-2,-,TRBV10-3,-,CAISEVSGSTGELFF,TGTGCCATCAGTGAAGTTTCGGGGAGCACCGGGGAGCTGTTTTTT
TRBJ2-1,medium-sized,TRBV19,-,CASSGTPYYNEQFF,TGTGCCAGTAGTGGGACTCCCTATTACAATGAGCAGTTCTTC
TRBJ2-7,-,TRBV29-1,-,CSVAETGRYEQYF,TGCAGCGTTGCGGAGACAGGACGTTACGAGCAGTACTTC
TRBJ2-1,-,TRBV30,-,CARDIPSSYNEQFF,TGTGCCCGGGACATACCGAGCTCCTACAATGAGCAGTTCTTC